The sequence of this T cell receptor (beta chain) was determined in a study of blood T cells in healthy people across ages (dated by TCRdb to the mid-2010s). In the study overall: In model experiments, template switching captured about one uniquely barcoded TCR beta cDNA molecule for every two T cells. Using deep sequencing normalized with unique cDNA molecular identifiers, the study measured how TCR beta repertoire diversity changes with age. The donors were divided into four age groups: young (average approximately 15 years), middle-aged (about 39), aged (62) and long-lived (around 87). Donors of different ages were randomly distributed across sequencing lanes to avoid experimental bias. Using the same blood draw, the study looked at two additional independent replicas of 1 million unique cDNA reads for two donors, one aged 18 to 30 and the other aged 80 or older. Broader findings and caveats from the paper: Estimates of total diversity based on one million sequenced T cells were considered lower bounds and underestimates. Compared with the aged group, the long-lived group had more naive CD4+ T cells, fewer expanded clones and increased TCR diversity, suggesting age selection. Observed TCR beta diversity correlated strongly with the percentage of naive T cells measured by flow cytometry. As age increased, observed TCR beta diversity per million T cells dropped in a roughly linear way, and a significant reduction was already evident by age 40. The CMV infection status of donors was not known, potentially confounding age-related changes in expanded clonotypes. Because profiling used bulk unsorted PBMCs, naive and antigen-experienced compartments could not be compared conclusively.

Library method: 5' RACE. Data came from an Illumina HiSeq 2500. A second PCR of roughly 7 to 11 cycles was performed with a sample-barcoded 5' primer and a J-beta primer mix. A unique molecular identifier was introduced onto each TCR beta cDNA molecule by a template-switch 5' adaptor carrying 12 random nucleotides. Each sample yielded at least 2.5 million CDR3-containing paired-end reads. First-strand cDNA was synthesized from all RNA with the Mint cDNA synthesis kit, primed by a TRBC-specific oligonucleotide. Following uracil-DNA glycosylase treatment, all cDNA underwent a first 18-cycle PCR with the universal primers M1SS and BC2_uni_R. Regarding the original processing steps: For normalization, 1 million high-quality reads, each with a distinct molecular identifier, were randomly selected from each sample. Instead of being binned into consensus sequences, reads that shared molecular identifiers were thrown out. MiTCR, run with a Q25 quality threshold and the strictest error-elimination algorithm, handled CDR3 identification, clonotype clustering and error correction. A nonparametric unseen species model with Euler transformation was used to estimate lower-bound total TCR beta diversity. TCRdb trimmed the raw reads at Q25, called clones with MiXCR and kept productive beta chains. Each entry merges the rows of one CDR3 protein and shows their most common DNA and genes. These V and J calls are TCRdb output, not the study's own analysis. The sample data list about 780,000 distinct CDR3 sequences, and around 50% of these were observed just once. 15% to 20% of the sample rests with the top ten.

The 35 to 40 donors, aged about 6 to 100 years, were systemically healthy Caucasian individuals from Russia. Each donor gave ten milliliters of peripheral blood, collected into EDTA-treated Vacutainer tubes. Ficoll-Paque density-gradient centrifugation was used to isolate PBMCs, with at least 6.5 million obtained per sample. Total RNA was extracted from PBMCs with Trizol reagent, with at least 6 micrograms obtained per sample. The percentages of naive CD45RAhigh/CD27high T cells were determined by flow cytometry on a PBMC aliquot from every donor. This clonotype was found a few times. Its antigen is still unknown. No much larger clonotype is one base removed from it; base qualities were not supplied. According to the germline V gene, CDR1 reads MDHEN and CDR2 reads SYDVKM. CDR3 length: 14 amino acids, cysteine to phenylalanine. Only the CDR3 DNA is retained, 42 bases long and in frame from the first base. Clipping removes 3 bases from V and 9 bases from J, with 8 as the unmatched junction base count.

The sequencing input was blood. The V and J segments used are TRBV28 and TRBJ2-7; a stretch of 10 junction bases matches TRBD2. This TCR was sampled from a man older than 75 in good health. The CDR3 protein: CASSFGLAVSGQYF. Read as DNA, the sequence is TGTGCCAGCAGTTTCGGACTAGCGGTCTCAGGGCAGTACTTC.